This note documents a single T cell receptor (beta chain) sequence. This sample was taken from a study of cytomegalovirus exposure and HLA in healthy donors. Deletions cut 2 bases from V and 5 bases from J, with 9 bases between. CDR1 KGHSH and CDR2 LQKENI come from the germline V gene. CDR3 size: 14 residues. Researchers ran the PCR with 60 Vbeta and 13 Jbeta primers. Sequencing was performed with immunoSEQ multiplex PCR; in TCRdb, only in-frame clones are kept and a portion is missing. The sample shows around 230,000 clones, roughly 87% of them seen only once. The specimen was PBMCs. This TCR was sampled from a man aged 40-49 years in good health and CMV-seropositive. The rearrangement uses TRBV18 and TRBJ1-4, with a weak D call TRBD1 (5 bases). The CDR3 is CASSPSAGNEKLFF. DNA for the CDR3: TGTGCCAGCTCACCAAGCGCAGGGAATGAAAAACTGTTTTTT.